This T cell receptor beta chain was identified during a study of neurological immune-mediated disorders. 5'RACE generated cDNA with 10-nucleotide random UMIs. TCRdb reprocessed the 5' RACE reads via MiXCR and lists one record per CDR3 protein. This sample has about 74,000 distinct CDR3 sequences, with 4% to 6% found just once. Sequenced: PBMCs. The sequence derives from a man younger than 35 with multiple sclerosis.

The CDR3 DNA is TGTGCCAGCAGTACTGGGCCTGATTCAATCTGGGCAGATACGCAGTATTTT. It translates to CASSTGPDSIWADTQYF. The rearrangement joins TRBV12-3 or TRBV12-4 to TRBJ2-3; the D is unclear. V lost 5 bases, J lost 4 bases, and 22 bases lay in between. The CDR3 covers 17 residues.